The rows below give T cell receptor beta chains drawn from one sample of a study of beta chain features in type 1 diabetes. TCRdb's copy holds only in-frame clones and misses some; the assay was immunoSEQ multiplex PCR. In the table there are approximately 160,000 clones, under 9.5% of which are singletons. The specimen was central memory CD4+ T cells from blood. All receptors derive from a man aged 18-30 years in good health. Both conserved end residues are part of each CDR3. Each record gives: V gene, D gene, clone size, J gene, CDR3 DNA, CDR3 protein. D genes are given only for firm matches. Size is omitted from some rows. Given values are once, few, many or a class for expanded clones.

TRBV28,.,.,TRBJ2-5,TGTGCCAGCAGTTACCGGGAGTACACTCGCCGAGAGACCCAGTACTTC,CASSYREYTRRETQYF
TRBV29-1,TRBD1,many,TRBJ1-1,TGCAGCGTTGCCCCCCCGGGACAGGGAATTGAAGCTTTCTTT,CSVAPPGQGIEAFF
TRBV30,TRBD1,.,TRBJ1-1,TGTGCCTGGAGCGTGACAGGGTGGGGGGCTTTCTTT,CAWSVTGWGAFF
TRBV14,.,many,TRBJ2-1,TGTGCCAGCAGCCAAGTACAGTTCGGCCAGCAGTTCTTC,CASSQVQFGQQFF
TRBV6-1,TRBD1,few,TRBJ1-4,TGTGCCAGCAGTGAGGACAGGATTAATGAAAAACTGTTTTTT,CASSEDRINEKLFF
TRBV28,TRBD2,few,TRBJ2-1,TGTGCCAGCAGTTCTACACAGACTAGCGGGAGTTCCAATGAGCAGTTCTTC,CASSSTQTSGSSNEQFF
TRBV23-1,.,many,TRBJ1-2,TGCGCCAGCAGACCTACAGGGTTATCTAACTATGGCTACACCTTC,CASRPTGLSNYGYTF
TRBV11-1,.,.,TRBJ2-7,TGTGCCAGCAGCTTAAGCCTTCGGGGAGCTTACGAGCAGTACTTC,CASSLSLRGAYEQYF
TRBV6-1,TRBD1,few,TRBJ2-7,TGTGCCAGCAGTGGAATGACAGGGGCCTCCTACGAGCAGTACTTC,CASSGMTGASYEQYF
TRBV4-1,TRBD1,few,TRBJ2-7,TGCGCCAGCAGCAGACAGGGGGTAGTACTCCGGGGGAACGAGCAGTACTTC,CASSRQGVVLRGNEQYF
TRBV28,.,.,TRBJ2-1,TGTGCCAGCAGTTTACCCCGGTTGAGCGGAGTCAATGAGCAGTTCTTC,CASSLPRLSGVNEQFF
TRBV29-1,TRBD2,few,TRBJ2-1,TGCAGCTCTATAGCGGGGGGGGCCAATGAGCAGTTCTTC,CSSIAGGANEQFF
TRBV4-3,.,.,TRBJ2-1,TGCGCCAGCAGCCATAGGGGTTCCTACAATGAGCAGTTCTTC,CASSHRGSYNEQFF
TRBV5-6,TRBD1,.,TRBJ1-5,TGTGCCAGCAGCGGAGGGACAGCGTTCAATCAGCCCCAGCATTTT,CASSGGTAFNQPQHF
TRBV6-5,TRBD1,.,TRBJ2-7,TGTGCCAGCAGTTACTCCGCCGGGACAGGGACCAACGAGCAGTACTTC,CASSYSAGTGTNEQYF
TRBV10-3,TRBD2,.,TRBJ2-1,TGTGCCATCAGTGAGTACGGGGGGGAGACTAATGAGCAGTTCTTC,CAISEYGGETNEQFF
TRBV2,TRBD1,.,TRBJ2-7,TGTGCCAGCAGTCTTCACCGGACAGGGACCGAGCAGTACTTC,CASSLHRTGTEQYF
TRBV28,TRBD1,few,TRBJ2-7,TGTGCCAGCAGTGTGGGACAGGGGGGCTACGAGCAGTACTTC,CASSVGQGGYEQYF
TRBV11-1,.,few,TRBJ2-1,TGTGCCAGCAGCTTAGACCCCTCCGCGGGTGAGCAGTTCTTC,CASSLDPSAGEQFF
TRBV7-2,TRBD1,.,TRBJ1-1,TGTGCCAGCAGCCGACAGGGAGGCGTGAACACTGAAGCTTTCTTT,CASSRQGGVNTEAFF
TRBV9,TRBD1,few,TRBJ1-2,TGTGCCAGCAGCGCAAGACAGGGGGCGAGGGACTATGGCTACACCTTC,CASSARQGARDYGYTF
TRBV5-1,.,few,TRBJ2-3,TGCGCCAGCAGCCTCACAGATACGCAGTATTTT,CASSLTDTQYF
TRBV6-1,TRBD2,few,TRBJ2-5,TGTGCCAGCAGTTGGGATAGCGGGGCACAAGAGACCCAGTACTTC,CASSWDSGAQETQYF
TRBV2,TRBD1,many,TRBJ2-2,TGTGCCAGCAGTGAATATGGGGACAGGGACACCGGGGAGCTGTTTTTT,CASSEYGDRDTGELFF
TRBV6-5,TRBD2,few,TRBJ2-3,TGTGCCAGCAGAGGGACTAGCGGGAGTGATACGCAGTATTTT,CASRGTSGSDTQYF
TRBV10-3,.,once,TRBJ1-5,TGTGCCACCGGGCGGGGCGACAATCAGCCCCAGCATTTT,CATGRGDNQPQHF
TRBV5-6,TRBD1,few,TRBJ2-2,TGTGCCTCGAGCAAAGGGACAGGGAGGGCCGGGGAGCTGTTTTTT,CASSKGTGRAGELFF
TRBV5-6,.,few,TRBJ2-7,TGTGCCAGCAGCCTCTCTTCCTACGAGCAGTACTTC,CASSLSSYEQYF
TRBV5-4,TRBD1,.,TRBJ1-2,TGTGCCAGCAGTTATACAGGGGTCTATGGCTACACCTTC,CASSYTGVYGYTF
TRBV28,.,.,TRBJ2-3,TGTGCCAGCAGTGGAAGGGGGGGAGTTCGTACGCAGTATTTT,CASSGRGGVRTQYF
TRBV19,TRBD2,few,TRBJ2-1,TGTGCCAGTGTGGTGCGGGAGGGGTACAATGAGCAGTTCTTC,CASVVREGYNEQFF
TRBV7-2,TRBD1,many,TRBJ2-7,TGTGCCAGCACAGGGGGTTACGAGCAGTACTTC,CASTGGYEQYF
TRBV30,.,many,TRBJ1-2,TGTGCCTCTAGGCGGGGGTACACAGCTAACTATGGCTACACCTTC,CASRRGYTANYGYTF
TRBV18,TRBD1,.,TRBJ2-5,TGTGCCAGCTCACTCCGGGACAGGGTTTCGGGGACCCAGTACTTC,CASSLRDRVSGTQYF
TRBV7-2,.,.,TRBJ1-1,TGTGCCAGCACCACGGACTGGAGCGACCCGGAAGCTTTCTTT,CASTTDWSDPEAFF
TRBV28,TRBD1,few,TRBJ1-1,TGTGCCAGCATGACACAGGGGGCCCGGACTGAAGCTTTCTTT,CASMTQGARTEAFF
TRBV7-9,TRBD2,many,TRBJ2-5,TGTGCCAGCAGCCCGATTGGTTGGGGACTAGCGGAAGAGACCCAGTACTTC,CASSPIGWGLAEETQYF
TRBV6-5,TRBD2,.,TRBJ2-1,TGTGCCAGCAGTAACTCCAGACTAGCTAGGTACAATGAGCAGTTCTTC,CASSNSRLARYNEQFF
TRBV7-6,TRBD1,.,TRBJ1-4,TGTGCCAGCAGCCTTGGGGGACAGGCTAATGAAAAACTGTTTTTT,CASSLGGQANEKLFF
TRBV10-3,TRBD2,few,TRBJ2-7,TGTGCCATCAGTACTAGCGGGGGGTCCTACGAGCAGTACTTC,CAISTSGGSYEQYF
TRBV19,.,medium-sized,TRBJ1-5,TGTGCCAGTAGTACACTTAATAGCAATCAGCCCCAGCATTTT,CASSTLNSNQPQHF
TRBV4-2,.,.,TRBJ2-5,TGTGCCAGCAGATTAAGTGCGGCGAGCCAAGAGACCCAGTACTTC,CASRLSAASQETQYF
TRBV7-2,TRBD1,few,TRBJ1-1,TGTGCCAGCAGCCAAAACTATAGGGGACAGGGGGTCCCTGAAGCTTTCTTT,CASSQNYRGQGVPEAFF
TRBV14,TRBD2,.,TRBJ2-7,TGTGCCAGCAGCCAGGGACTAGCGGGTGCCTGGGAGCAGTACTTC,CASSQGLAGAWEQYF
TRBV5-4,TRBD1,few,TRBJ2-7,TGTGCCAGCAGGCAGTGGGACAGCTACTACGAGCAGTACTTC,CASRQWDSYYEQYF
TRBV5-1,.,.,TRBJ1-4,TGCGCCAGCAGCCCGGAAGGGAGACGGGAAAAACTGTTTTTT,CASSPEGRREKLFF
TRBV4-3,.,.,TRBJ1-1,TGCGCCAGCAGCCAAGCCGAAGGGGGTTCCCGAGAAGCTTTCTTT,CASSQAEGGSREAFF
TRBV9,.,.,TRBJ2-1,TGTGCCAGCAGCGTAGCGGGAGCTTACAATGAGCAGTTCTTC,CASSVAGAYNEQFF
TRBV5-4,.,many,TRBJ2-3,TGTGCCAGCAGCCTGAGGACTACCGGCACAGATACGCAGTATTTT,CASSLRTTGTDTQYF
TRBV6-6,.,few,TRBJ1-4,TGTGCCACCCGACAGAATGAAAAACTGTTTTTT,CATRQNEKLFF
TRBV6-5,.,.,TRBJ2-1,TGTGCCAGCAGTTACTCAAACTACTACAATGAGCAGTTCTTC,CASSYSNYYNEQFF
TRBV5-1,.,many,TRBJ2-3,TGCGCCAGCAGCTTCGGACAGCTAGACACAGATACGCAGTATTTT,CASSFGQLDTDTQYF
TRBV4-2,.,few,TRBJ1-2,TGTGCCAGCAGCCAAGCTGGCTCCGACAGTCTGCAATACACCTTC,CASSQAGSDSLQYTF
TRBV7-7,TRBD2,few,TRBJ2-3,TGTGCTAGCAGCACTAATGTGGCTAGCGGGAGGCATACGCAGTATTTT,CASSTNVASGRHTQYF